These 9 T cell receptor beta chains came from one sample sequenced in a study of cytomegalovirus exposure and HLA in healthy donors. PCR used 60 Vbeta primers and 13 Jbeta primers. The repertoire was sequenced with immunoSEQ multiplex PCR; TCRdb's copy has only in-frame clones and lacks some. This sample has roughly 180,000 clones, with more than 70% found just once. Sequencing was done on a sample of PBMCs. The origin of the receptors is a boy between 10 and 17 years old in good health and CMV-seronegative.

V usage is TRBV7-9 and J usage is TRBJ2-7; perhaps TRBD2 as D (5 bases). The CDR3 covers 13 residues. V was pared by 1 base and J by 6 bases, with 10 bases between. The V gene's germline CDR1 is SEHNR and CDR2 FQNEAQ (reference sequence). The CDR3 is CASSLGESGEQYF. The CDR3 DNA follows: TGTGCCAGCAGCTTAGGGGAGTCGGGCGAGCAGTACTTC.

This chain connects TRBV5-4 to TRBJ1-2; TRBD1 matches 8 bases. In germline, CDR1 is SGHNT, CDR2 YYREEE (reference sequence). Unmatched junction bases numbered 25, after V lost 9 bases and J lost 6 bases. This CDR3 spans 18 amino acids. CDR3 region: CATNGGSGQGLVLHGYTF. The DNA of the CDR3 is TGTGCCACCAACGGGGGTTCCGGACAGGGTCTCGTTCTGCATGGCTACACCTTC.

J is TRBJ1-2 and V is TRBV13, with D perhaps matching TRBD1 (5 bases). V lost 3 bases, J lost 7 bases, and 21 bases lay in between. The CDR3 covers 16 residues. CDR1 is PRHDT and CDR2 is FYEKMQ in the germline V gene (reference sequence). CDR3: CASSFPPSQGGTGYTF. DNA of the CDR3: TGTGCCAGCAGCTTTCCCCCAAGTCAGGGAGGGACTGGCTACACCTTC.

Here the CDR3 reads CASGPGGQDEQYF. DNA for the CDR3: TGTGCCAGCGGACCGGGGGGCCAGGACGAGCAGTACTTC. V gene TRBV9 combines with J gene TRBJ2-7; TRBD2 might be the D (7 bases). Trimming stripped 7 bases from V and 5 bases from J, with 16 bases between. The CDR3 is made up of 13 amino acids. Germline values: CDR1 SGDLS, CDR2 YYNGEE.

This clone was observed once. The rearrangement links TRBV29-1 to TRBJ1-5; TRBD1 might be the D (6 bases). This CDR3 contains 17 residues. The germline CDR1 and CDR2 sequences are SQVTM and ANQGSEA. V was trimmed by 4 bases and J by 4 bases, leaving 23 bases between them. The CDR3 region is CSVVLGGAGTWNQPQHF. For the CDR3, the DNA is TGCAGCGTTGTATTAGGGGGGGCAGGGACTTGGAATCAGCCCCAGCATTTT.

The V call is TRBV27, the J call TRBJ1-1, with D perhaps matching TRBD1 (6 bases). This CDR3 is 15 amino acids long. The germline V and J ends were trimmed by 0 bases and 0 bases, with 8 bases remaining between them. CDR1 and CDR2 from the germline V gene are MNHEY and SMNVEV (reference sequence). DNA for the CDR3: TGTGCCAGCAGTTTATCGGGACAAATGAACACTGAAGCTTTCTTT. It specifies CASSLSGQMNTEAFF.

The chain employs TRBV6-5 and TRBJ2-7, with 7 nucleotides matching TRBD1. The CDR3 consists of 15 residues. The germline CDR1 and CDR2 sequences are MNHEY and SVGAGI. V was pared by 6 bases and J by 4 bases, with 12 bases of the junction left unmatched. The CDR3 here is CASSRPGTERYEQYF. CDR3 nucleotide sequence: TGTGCCAGCAGCCGCCCCGGGACAGAGAGATACGAGCAGTACTTC.

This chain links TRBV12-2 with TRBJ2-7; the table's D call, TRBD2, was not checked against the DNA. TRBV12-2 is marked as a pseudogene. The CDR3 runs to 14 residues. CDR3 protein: CASRLGAGGHEQYF. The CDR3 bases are TGTGCAAGTCGCTTAGGTGCGGGGGGCCACGAGCAGTACTTC.

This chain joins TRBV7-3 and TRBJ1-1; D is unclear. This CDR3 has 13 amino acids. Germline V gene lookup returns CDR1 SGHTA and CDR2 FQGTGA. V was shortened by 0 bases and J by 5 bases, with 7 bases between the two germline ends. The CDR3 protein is CASSLTPGTEAFF. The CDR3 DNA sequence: TGTGCCAGCAGCTTAACCCCAGGAACTGAAGCTTTCTTT.